This T cell receptor (beta chain) emerged from a study of blood T cell repertoires in COVID-19. Germline CDR1 is MNHEY and CDR2 is SMNVEV (reference sequence). The CDR3 consists of 16 residues. V was cut by 6 bases and J by 0 bases, with 17 bases left in between. Assay: immunoSEQ multiplex PCR; the TCRdb copy retains only in-frame clones and omits some. The table records some 250,000 clones, roughly nine tenths of them present only once. This chain uses TRBV27 with TRBJ1-1; D perhaps matches TRBD1 (6 bases). This receptor was identified in a human donor in a cohort exposed to, infected with or recovered from COVID-19 (not recorded which). The donor label of this sample is uncertain. What was sequenced was PBMCs or T cells enriched from blood (not recorded which). CDR3 nucleotide sequence: TGTGCCAGCAGCTTTGCCAGGGGACTAATGAACACTGAAGCTTTCTTT. Encoded protein: CASSFARGLMNTEAFF.